Presented here are 6 T cell receptor beta chains from one specimen sequenced in a study of control samples from healthy donors and cancer patients. Profiled with immunoSEQ multiplex PCR; TCRdb holds only in-frame clones, not every one. The data show just under 150,000 clones, with approximately 92% seen just once and approximately 2.9% held by the top ten. Sequences were obtained from blood. All receptors come from a man between 25 and 39 years old in good health.

This clone has only a few counts. The chain has TRBV19 and TRBJ1-4; no definite D call. Per germline, CDR1 LNHDA and CDR2 SQIVND (reference sequence). Trimming removed 5 bases at V and 8 bases at J, with 9 bases between. The CDR3 consists of 12 residues. The DNA of the CDR3 is TGTGCCAGTAGTCCCGGAACGGAAAAACTGTTTTTT. Amino acid sequence: CASSPGTEKLFF.

This chain joins TRBV4-1 and TRBJ1-6, with 9 nucleotides matching TRBD1. Trimming cost V 4 bases and J 5 bases; bases outside gene matches: 12. The CDR3 has 18 residues. Per the germline V gene, CDR1 is MGHRA and CDR2 is YSYEKL. CDR3 sequence reads: CASSPDPGQGPDNSPLHF. The CDR3, as DNA: TGCGCCAGCAGCCCAGATCCGGGACAGGGACCAGATAATTCACCCCTCCACTTT.

The chain recombines TRBV9 with TRBJ1-2; 7 nucleotides agree with TRBD1. V was pared by 4 bases and J by 2 bases, with 2 bases of the junction left unmatched. Germline values: CDR1 SGDLS, CDR2 YYNGEE. The CDR3 is 13 residues long. For the CDR3, the DNA is TGTGCCAGCAGCCCGGGACAGAACTATGGCTACACCTTC. Translated, it gives CASSPGQNYGYTF.

This chain uses TRBV30 with TRBJ1-2, with 9 bases identical to TRBD1. The V segment lost 2 bases and the J segment 4 bases; nucleotides outside the gene matches: 8. Germline CDR1 is GTSNPN and CDR2 is SVGIG (reference sequence). The CDR3 contains 15 residues. The CDR3 DNA sequence: TGTGCCTGGAGTCTAACCGGGACAGGGCTCTATGGCTACACCTTC. Translating it yields CAWSLTGTGLYGYTF.

The rearrangement uses TRBV7-6 and TRBJ2-1; TRBD2 might be the D (7 bases). The germline V and J ends were trimmed by 4 bases and 0 bases, with 13 bases remaining between them. Germline-derived CDR1 and CDR2 are SGHVS and FNYEAQ. This CDR3 is 16 amino acids long. CDR3 amino acids: CASSSPGGLSYNEQFF. For the CDR3, the DNA is TGTGCCAGCAGCTCCCCGGGGGGCCTCTCCTACAATGAGCAGTTCTTC.

The J gene is TRBJ2-5, the V gene TRBV5-1; possible D gene TRBD1, 6 bases. Germline CDR1 reads SGHRS; CDR2 reads YFSETQ. The CDR3 extends over 15 amino acids. V gave up 5 bases and J gave up 5 bases, with 19 bases separating them. The CDR3 reads CASSPSGAHVETQYF. DNA of the CDR3: TGCGCCAGCAGTCCGTCAGGGGCGCATGTGGAGACCCAGTACTTC.